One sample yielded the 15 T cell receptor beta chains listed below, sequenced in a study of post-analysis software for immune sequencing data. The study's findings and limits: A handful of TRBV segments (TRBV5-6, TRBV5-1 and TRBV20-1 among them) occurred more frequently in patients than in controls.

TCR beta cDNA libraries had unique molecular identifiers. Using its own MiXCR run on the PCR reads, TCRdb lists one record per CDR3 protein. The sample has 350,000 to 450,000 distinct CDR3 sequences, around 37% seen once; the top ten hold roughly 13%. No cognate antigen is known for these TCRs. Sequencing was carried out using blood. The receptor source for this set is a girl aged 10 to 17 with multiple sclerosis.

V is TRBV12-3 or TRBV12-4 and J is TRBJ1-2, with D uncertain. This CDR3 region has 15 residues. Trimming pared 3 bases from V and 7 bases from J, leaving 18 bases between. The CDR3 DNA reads TGTGCCAGCAGTTTTTTGGACCCCATAGTCGGTGGCTACACCTTC. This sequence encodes CASSFLDPIVGGYTF.

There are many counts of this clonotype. The CDR3: CSVEGQIGTDEQFF. CDR3 sequence (DNA): TGCAGCGTTGAAGGACAGATCGGAACGGATGAGCAGTTCTTC. The rearrangement links TRBV29-1 to TRBJ2-1; D may be TRBD1 (5 bases). V was trimmed by 1 base and J by 8 bases, leaving 15 bases between them. The CDR3 runs 14 residues. The V gene's germline CDR1 is SQVTM and CDR2 ANQGSEA.

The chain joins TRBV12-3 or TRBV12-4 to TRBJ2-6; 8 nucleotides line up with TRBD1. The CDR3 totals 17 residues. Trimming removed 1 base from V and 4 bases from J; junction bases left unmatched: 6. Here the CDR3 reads CASSLGTGRRGANVLTF. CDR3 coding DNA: TGTGCCAGCAGTTTAGGGACAGGGCGACGGGGGGCCAACGTCCTGACTTTC.

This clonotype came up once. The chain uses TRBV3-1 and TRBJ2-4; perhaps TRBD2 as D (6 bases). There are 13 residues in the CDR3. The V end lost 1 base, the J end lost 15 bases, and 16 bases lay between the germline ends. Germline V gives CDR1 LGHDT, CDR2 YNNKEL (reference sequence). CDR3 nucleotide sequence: TGTGCCAGCAGCCAAGTTGAGGGGCTAGCGCGGTACTTC. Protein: CASSQVEGLARYF.

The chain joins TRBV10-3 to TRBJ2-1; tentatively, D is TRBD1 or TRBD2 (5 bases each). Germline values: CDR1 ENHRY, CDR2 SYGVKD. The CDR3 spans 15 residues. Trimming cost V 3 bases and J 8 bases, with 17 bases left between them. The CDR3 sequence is CAISDWAGSGDEQFF. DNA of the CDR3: TGTGCCATCAGTGACTGGGCAGGGAGTGGGGATGAGCAGTTCTTC.

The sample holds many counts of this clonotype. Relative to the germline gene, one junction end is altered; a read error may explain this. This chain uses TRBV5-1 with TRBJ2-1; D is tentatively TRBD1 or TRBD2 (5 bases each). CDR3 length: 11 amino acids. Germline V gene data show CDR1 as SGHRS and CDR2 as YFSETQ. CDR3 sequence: CASSGGNEQFF. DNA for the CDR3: TGTGCCAGCAGTGGGGGCAATGAGCAGTTCTTC. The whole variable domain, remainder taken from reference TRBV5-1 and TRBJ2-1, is KAGVTQTPRYLIKTRGQQVTLSCSPISGHRSVSWYQQTPGQGLQFLFEYFSETQRNKGNFPGRFSGRQFSNSRSEMNVSTLELGDSALYLCASSGGNEQFFGPGTRLTVL.

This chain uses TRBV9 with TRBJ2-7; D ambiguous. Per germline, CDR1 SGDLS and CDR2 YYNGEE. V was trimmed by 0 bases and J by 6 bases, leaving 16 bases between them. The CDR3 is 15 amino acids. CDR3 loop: CASSVAGFSSSEQYF. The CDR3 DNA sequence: TGTGCCAGCAGCGTAGCTGGGTTCTCGTCTTCCGAGCAGTACTTC.

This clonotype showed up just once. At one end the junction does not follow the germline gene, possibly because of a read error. CDR3 amino acids: CVTSDAGQIQETQYF. The CDR3 nucleotides read TGTGTCACCAGTGATGCCGGACAGATCCAAGAGACCCAGTACTTC. The chain uses TRBV24-1 and TRBJ2-5, with D perhaps TRBD1 (6 bases). This CDR3 region has 15 residues. Germline assignment: CDR1 KGHDR and CDR2 SFDVKD.

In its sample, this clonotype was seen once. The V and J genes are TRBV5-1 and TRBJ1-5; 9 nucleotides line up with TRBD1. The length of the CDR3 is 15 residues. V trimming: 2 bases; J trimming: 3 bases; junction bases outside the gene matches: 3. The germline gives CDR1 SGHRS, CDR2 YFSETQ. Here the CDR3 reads CASSFGTGHNQPQHF. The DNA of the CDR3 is TGCGCCAGCAGCTTCGGGACAGGGCACAATCAGCCCCAGCATTTT.

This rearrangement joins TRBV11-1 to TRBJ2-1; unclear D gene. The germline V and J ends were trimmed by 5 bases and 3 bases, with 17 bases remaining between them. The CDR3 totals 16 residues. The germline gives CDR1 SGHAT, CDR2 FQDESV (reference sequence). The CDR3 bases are TGTGCCAGCAGCCAACGACCGGCATCGGGCTACAATGAGCAGTTCTTC. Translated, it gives CASSQRPASGYNEQFF. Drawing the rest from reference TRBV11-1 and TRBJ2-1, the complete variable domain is EAEVAQSPRYKITEKSQAVAFWCDPISGHATLYWYRQILGQGPELLVQFQDESVVDDSQLPKDRFSAERLKGVDSTLKIQPAELGDSAMYLCASSQRPASGYNEQFFGPGTRLTVL.

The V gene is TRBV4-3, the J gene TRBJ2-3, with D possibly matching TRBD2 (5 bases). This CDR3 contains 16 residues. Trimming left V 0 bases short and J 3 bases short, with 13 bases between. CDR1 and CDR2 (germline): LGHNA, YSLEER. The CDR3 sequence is CASSQDIGRGTDTQYF. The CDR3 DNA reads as TGCGCCAGCAGCCAAGATATCGGGCGAGGGACAGATACGCAGTATTTT.

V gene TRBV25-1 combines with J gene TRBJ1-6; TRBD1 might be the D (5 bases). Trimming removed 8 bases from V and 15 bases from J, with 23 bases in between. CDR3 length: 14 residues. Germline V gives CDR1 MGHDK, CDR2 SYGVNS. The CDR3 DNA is TGTGCCAGCTCCGACAGTAATTCACCTAGCTTCCTCCACTTT. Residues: CASSDSNSPSFLHF.

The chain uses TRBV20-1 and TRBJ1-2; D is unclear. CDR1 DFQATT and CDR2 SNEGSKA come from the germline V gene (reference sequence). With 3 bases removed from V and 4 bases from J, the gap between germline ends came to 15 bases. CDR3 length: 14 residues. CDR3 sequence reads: CSASSELLRYGYTF. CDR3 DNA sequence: TGCAGTGCTAGTTCTGAACTCCTTCGCTATGGCTACACCTTC.

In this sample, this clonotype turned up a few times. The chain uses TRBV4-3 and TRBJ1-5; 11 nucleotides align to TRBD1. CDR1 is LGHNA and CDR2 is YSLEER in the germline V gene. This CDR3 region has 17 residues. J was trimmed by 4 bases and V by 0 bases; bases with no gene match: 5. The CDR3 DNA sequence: TGCGCCAGCAGCCAAGATGCCGGGACAGGGGGAAATCAGCCCCAGCATTTT. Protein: CASSQDAGTGGNQPQHF.

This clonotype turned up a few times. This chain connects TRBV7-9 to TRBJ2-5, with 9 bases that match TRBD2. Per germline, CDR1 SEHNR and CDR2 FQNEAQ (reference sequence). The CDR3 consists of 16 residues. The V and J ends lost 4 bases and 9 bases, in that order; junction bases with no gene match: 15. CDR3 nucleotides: TGTGCCAGCAGCTCCGAATCGGGACTAGCTCCGTGGGCCCAGTACTTC. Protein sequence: CASSSESGLAPWAQYF.